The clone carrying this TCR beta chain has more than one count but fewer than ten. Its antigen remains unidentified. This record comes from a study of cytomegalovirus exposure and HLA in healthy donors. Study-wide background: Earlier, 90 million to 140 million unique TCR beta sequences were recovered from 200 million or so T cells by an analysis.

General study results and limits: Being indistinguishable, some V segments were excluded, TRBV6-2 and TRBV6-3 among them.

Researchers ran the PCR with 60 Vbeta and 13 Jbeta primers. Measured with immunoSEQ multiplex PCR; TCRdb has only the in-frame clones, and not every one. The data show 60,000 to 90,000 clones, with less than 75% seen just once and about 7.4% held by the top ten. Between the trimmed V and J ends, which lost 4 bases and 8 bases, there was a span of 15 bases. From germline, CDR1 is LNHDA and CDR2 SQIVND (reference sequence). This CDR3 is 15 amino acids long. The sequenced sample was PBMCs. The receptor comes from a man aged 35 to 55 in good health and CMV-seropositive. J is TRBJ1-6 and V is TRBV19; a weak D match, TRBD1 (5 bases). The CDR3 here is CASSTQGVGDSPLHF. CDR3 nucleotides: TGTGCCAGTAGTACCCAAGGGGTGGGTGATTCACCCCTCCACTTT. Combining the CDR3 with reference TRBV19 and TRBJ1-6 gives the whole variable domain DGGITQSPKYLFRKEGQNVTLSCEQNLNHDAMYWYRQDPGQGLRLIYYSQIVNDFQKGDIAEGYSVSREKKESFPLTVTSAQKNPTAFYLCASSTQGVGDSPLHFGNGTRLTVT.